This T cell receptor beta chain originates from a study of blood T cell repertoires in COVID-19. Study summary: The United States, Italy and Spain provided the acute and convalescent COVID-19 samples. T cells, B-cell-depleted T cells, or PBMCs supplied cDNA or gDNA.

Methods used by the authors: The assay estimated nucleated cells by amplifying reference gene primers. Only in-frame clones appear in the TCRdb table, and some are missing; sequencing was by immunoSEQ multiplex PCR. Clonal size and the V and J genes are those of that table, whereas D and trimming came from the DNA. The table includes roughly 120,000 clones, over 60% detected once. This CDR3 contains 12 residues. Germline V CDR1 and CDR2: SGHVS, FQNEAQ. Trimming pared 1 base from V and 2 bases from J, leaving 3 bases between. The V call is TRBV7-8, the J call TRBJ2-7; no definite D call. The source material was peripheral blood. The sequence was collected from a human donor in a cohort sampled during active or convalescent COVID-19. The CDR3 loop is CASSLGTYEQYF. The CDR3 region has the DNA TGTGCCAGCAGCTTAGGTACCTACGAGCAGTACTTC.